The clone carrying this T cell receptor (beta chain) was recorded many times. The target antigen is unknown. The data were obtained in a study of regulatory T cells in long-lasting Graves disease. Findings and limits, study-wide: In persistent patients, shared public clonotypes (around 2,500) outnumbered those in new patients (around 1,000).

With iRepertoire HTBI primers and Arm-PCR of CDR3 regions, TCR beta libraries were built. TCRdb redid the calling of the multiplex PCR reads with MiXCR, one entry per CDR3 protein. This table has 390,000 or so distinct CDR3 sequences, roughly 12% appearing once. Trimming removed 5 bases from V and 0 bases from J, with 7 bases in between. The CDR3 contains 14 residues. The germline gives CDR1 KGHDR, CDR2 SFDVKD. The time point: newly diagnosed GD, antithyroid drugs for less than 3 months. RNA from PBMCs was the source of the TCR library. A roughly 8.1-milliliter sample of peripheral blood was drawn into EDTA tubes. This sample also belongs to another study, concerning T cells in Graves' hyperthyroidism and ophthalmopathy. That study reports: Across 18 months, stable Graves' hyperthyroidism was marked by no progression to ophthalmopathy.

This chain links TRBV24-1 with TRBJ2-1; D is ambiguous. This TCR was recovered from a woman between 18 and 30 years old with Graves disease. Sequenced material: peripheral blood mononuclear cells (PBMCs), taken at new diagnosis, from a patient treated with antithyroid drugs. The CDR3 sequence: CATSAGSSYNEQFF. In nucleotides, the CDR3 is TGTGCCACCAGTGCAGGTAGCTCCTACAATGAGCAGTTCTTC.